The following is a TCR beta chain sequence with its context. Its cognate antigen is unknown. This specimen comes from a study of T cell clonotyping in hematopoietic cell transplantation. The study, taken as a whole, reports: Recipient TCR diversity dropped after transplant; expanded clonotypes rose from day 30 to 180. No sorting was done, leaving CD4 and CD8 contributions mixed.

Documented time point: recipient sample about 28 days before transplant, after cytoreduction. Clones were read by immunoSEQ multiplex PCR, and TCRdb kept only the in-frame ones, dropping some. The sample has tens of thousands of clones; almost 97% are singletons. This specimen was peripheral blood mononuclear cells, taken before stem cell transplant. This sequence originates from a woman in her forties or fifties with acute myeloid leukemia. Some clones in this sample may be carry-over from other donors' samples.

The CDR3 DNA is TGCGCCAGCAGTAAAGGCCAGGGGCAGTATTTT. This gives the protein CASSKGQGQYF. This chain joins TRBV5-1 and TRBJ2-3, with D possibly matching TRBD1 (5 bases). V dropped 5 bases and J dropped 11 bases, with 12 bases sitting between them. From germline, CDR1 is SGHRS and CDR2 YFSETQ. This CDR3 has 11 residues. Variable domain in full (rest from reference TRBV5-1 and TRBJ2-3): KAGVTQTPRYLIKTRGQQVTLSCSPISGHRSVSWYQQTPGQGLQFLFEYFSETQRNKGNFPGRFSGRQFSNSRSEMNVSTLELGDSALYLCASSKGQGQYFGPGTRLTVL.